The table lists the clone carrying this T cell receptor (beta chain) with many counts. This entry is derived from a study of early T cells in non-severe SARS-CoV-2 infection. Study-wide background: Unsorted whole blood bulk RNA was sequenced, with unpaired chains.

Unique molecular identifiers (one per individual cDNA molecule) were attached. MiXCR was run by TCRdb on the 5' RACE reads, yielding one entry per CDR3 protein. Of roughly 35,000 distinct CDR3 sequences in the sample, around 6.1% were seen once. CDR1 MNHEY and CDR2 SVGEGT come from the germline V gene. This CDR3 contains 14 residues. V was pared by 7 bases and J by 5 bases, with 8 bases of the junction left unmatched. This sequence originates from an adult who was a healthcare worker with PCR-confirmed SARS-CoV-2 infection or an uninfected control (not recorded which). The chain employs TRBV6-2 or TRBV6-3 and TRBJ2-1; 7 bases are shared with TRBD2. The sample taken for sequencing was whole blood. The CDR3 sequence: CASTRTRLNNEQFF. Here the CDR3 DNA reads TGTGCCAGCACTCGGACTAGACTCAACAATGAGCAGTTCTTC.